This T cell receptor (beta chain) stems from a study of CD8 T cells in ankylosing spondylitis. Germline V gives CDR1 SEHNR, CDR2 FQNEAQ (reference sequence). The V gene lost 8 bases and the J gene lost 2 bases, with 13 bases spanning the gap. The CDR3 extends over 13 amino acids. Study conclusions and caveats: Ankylosing spondylitis blood appeared to be characterized by a TCR beta motif of eight highly homologous variants.

Using its own MiXCR run on the 5' RACE reads, TCRdb lists one record per CDR3 protein. The profile shows about 160,000 distinct CDR3 sequences, around 8.9% of them singletons. This clonotype came up a few times. Antigen specificity is unknown. The sample comprised blood, either unsorted or a sorted T cell fraction (not recorded which). This chain links TRBV7-9 with TRBJ2-7, with a weak D call TRBD1 (6 bases). The receptor's source is a female donor with ankylosing spondylitis or in good health (not recorded which). DNA of the CDR3: TGTGCCAGCGCCGGGACATACACCTACGAGCAGTACTTC. Translated: CASAGTYTYEQYF.